This TCR beta chain was retrieved from a study of shared clonotypes between healthy human individuals. The wider study: CD4 naive and memory got three plates each, CD8 naive two, CD8 memory one.

TCRdb's table, derived via immunoSEQ multiplex PCR, lists solely in-frame clones and lacks some. The data hold 2 million to 2.5 million clones, with nearly 97% observed a single time. Looked up from germline, CDR1 is SGHDN and CDR2 is FVKESK. Deletions cut 0 bases from V and 3 bases from J, with 12 bases between. This CDR3 has 16 residues. This clonotype originated in a man aged 18 to 29 in good health. The J gene is TRBJ2-1, the V gene TRBV14, with D perhaps TRBD2 (5 bases). Sequencing was done on a sample of naive CD4+ T cells sorted from blood. Subset specified: CD45RA+ positively selected. The CDR3 DNA reads as TGTGCCAGCAGCCAAGAACGAGGAGGCAGCTACAATGAGCAGTTCTTC. It specifies CASSQERGGSYNEQFF.